What follows describes a single T cell receptor beta chain. These data originate in a study of patients and donors after allogeneic stem cell transplantation. CDR3 length equals 13 residues. Germline V gives CDR1 MGHDK, CDR2 SYGVNS. V lost 8 bases and J lost 8, with 15 bases in between. A single record per CDR3 protein comes from TCRdb applying MiXCR to the RT-PCR reads. This repertoire shows about a million distinct CDR3 sequences, about a sixth found once; its top ten account for 5% to 6.5%. Material for sequencing was blood, either unsorted or a sorted T cell fraction (not recorded which). This sequence joins TRBV25-1 and TRBJ1-4; the D gene is possibly TRBD1 (5 bases). The TCR was taken from a human donor who was either an allogeneic HSCT recipient or a stem cell or donor lymphocyte infusion donor (not recorded which). It is not recorded whose cells these are; they may come from a transplant donor. CDR3 sequence (DNA): TGTGCCAGCGCAGGGACGCGGTGGGAAAAACTGTTTTTT. This gives the protein CASAGTRWEKLFF.